This entry is about one T cell receptor (beta chain). TCRdb fed the 5' RACE reads into MiXCR, producing one record per CDR3 protein. This sample has hundreds of thousands of distinct CDR3 sequences, with less than 9% found just once. All donors were healthy, and all were Caucasian. This sample stems from a study of identical twins. In addition, the sample was reused for a study of yellow fever vaccine responses in identical twins. This second report adds: Among the twins, the vaccine T cell response reportedly seemed partly convergent and partly personalized.

Sequencing was carried out using memory (CD45RO+) T cells sorted from blood. The TCR was taken from a woman under 30 in good health.

The CDR3 bases are TGTGCCAGCAGCCAAGTATTGGGGTCCCTCTACGGCGAGCAGTACTTC. Amino acid sequence: CASSQVLGSLYGEQYF. The chain has TRBV14 and TRBJ2-7; D uncertain. The ends were cut back, 1 base at V and 6 bases at J, with 19 bases in the middle. The CDR3 loop spans 16 amino acids. The germline V gene has CDR1 SGHDN and CDR2 FVKESK.